The source of this T cell receptor (beta chain) is a study of breast tumors, draining lymph nodes, adjacent tissues. Findings of the study overall: The lymph node origin of tumor T cells was framed as consistent with a hypothesis, not demonstrated. Compared with lymph nodes, tumors were less diverse; compared with nontumor tissue, more.

Breast cancer patients provided tissue from their axillary draining lymph nodes. From germline, CDR1 is MNHNS and CDR2 SASEGT. With 6 bases removed from V and 3 bases from J, the gap between germline ends came to 12 bases. This CDR3 comprises 14 residues. In its sample, this clonotype was seen many times. Antigen: not known. TCRdb reanalysed the multiplex PCR reads using MiXCR and keeps one entry per CDR3 protein. The profile shows about 100,000 distinct CDR3 sequences, roughly 20% of them singletons. This chain links TRBV6-1 with TRBJ1-5; D unresolved. The sequence derives from a female donor with breast cancer. Some clones in this sample may be carry-over from other donors' samples. Sequencing was done on a sample of axillary lymph node tissue. This CDR3 reads CASRPALSNQPQHF. DNA of the CDR3: TGTGCCAGCAGACCAGCCCTGTCCAATCAGCCCCAGCATTTT.